This passage covers 31 T cell receptor beta chains from one sample sequenced in a study of blood T cell repertoires in COVID-19. Profiled with immunoSEQ multiplex PCR; TCRdb holds only in-frame clones, not every one. Of about 98,000 clones detected, over 70% appear once; the ten largest clones hold around 4.4%. The sequenced material came from peripheral blood. The receptors derive from a man aged 55 to 70 with acute or convalescent COVID-19.

This clone was seen more than once but under ten times. V is TRBV7-3 and J is TRBJ1-6; a possible D gene is TRBD1 (5 bases). CDR3 length: 13 residues. V was cut by 0 bases and J by 13 bases, with 10 bases left in between. Germline assignment: CDR1 SGHTA and CDR2 FQGTGA. The CDR3 loop reads CASSLTGTTPLHF. The CDR3 DNA sequence: TGTGCCAGCAGCTTAACGGGGACTACCCCCCTCCACTTT.

The chain combines TRBV27 with TRBJ1-2, with a weak D call TRBD1 (6 bases). There are 17 residues in the CDR3. CDR1 is MNHEY, CDR2 SMNVEV, per germline (reference sequence). Trimming took 5 bases from V and 1 from J, leaving 20 bases between them. CDR3 residues: CASSHRDTGRLNYGYTF. The CDR3, as DNA: TGTGCCAGCAGTCACCGGGACACTGGCCGCCTTAACTATGGCTACACCTTC.

In regard to this clone: An end of the junction does not agree with germline; a read error may underlie this. The rearrangement uses TRBV19 and TRBJ1-1; TRBD1 matches at 7 bases. Germline CDR1 LNHDA, CDR2 SQIVND (reference sequence). The CDR3 covers 13 residues. CDR3 amino acids: CASMAQGNAEAFF. The CDR3, as DNA: TGTGCCAGTATGGCACAGGGGAACGCTGAAGCTTTCTTT.

The CDR3 protein is CASSASVGGGRVQYF. Written as DNA, the CDR3 is TGTGCCAGCAGCGCCTCGGTGGGAGGGGGACGGGTCCAGTACTTC. This chain connects TRBV9 to TRBJ2-5, with TRBD2 as a possible D gene (7 bases). The CDR3 runs to 15 residues. Germline CDR1 reads SGDLS; CDR2 reads YYNGEE. Trimming removed 3 bases from V and 10 bases from J, with 22 bases in between.

The chain carries TRBV30 and TRBJ2-1, with TRBD2 identical over 10 bases. The CDR3 has 13 amino acids. V trimming: 4 bases; J trimming: 7 bases; junction bases outside the gene matches: 4. Germline V gene sequence: CDR1 GTSNPN, CDR2 SVGIG (reference sequence). The DNA for the CDR3 is TGTGCCTGGATCGTAGCGGGGGGAAATGAGCAGTTCTTC. Translated, it gives CAWIVAGGNEQFF.

The chain uses TRBV2 and TRBJ1-2; tentative D call: TRBD1 (6 bases). Germline V gene lookup returns CDR1 SNHLY and CDR2 FYNNEI. The CDR3 is 14 residues long. Trimming stripped 6 bases from V and 5 bases from J, with 16 bases between. The CDR3 loop is CASRLLTGDYGYTF. The CDR3 DNA sequence: TGTGCCAGCAGGCTATTGACAGGAGATTATGGCTACACCTTC. The entire variable domain, with the rest obtained from reference TRBV2 and TRBJ1-2, is as follows: EPEVTQTPSHQVTQMGQEVILRCVPISNHLYFYWYRQILGQKVEFLVSFYNNEISEKSEIFDDQFSVERPDGSNFTLKIRSTKLEDSAMYFCASRLLTGDYGYTFGSGTRLTVV.

This chain joins TRBV7-2 and TRBJ1-3; the match to TRBD1 covers 7 bases. The CDR3 loop spans 16 amino acids. J lost 2 bases, V lost 5 bases, and 9 bases had no gene match. Germline V gene data show CDR1 as SGHTA and CDR2 as FQGNSA. This CDR3 is CASSVQQGTTGNTIYF. CDR3 DNA: TGTGCCAGCAGCGTCCAACAGGGGACAACTGGAAACACCATATATTTT.

The chain couples TRBV16 to TRBJ2-5; 8 positions agree with TRBD1. The CDR3 is made up of 12 amino acids. The germline CDR1 and CDR2 sequences are KGHSY and FQNENV. V trimming: 6 bases; J trimming: 4 bases; junction bases outside the gene matches: 1. For the CDR3, the DNA is TGTGCCAGCAGAGACAGGGGAGAGACCCAGTACTTC. Its protein is CASRDRGETQYF.

The V and J genes are TRBV4-2 and TRBJ2-5; TRBD2 matches 7 bases. J gave up 2 bases and V 3 bases, and 6 bases lay outside the gene matches. The CDR3 is 15 amino acids. Germline V gives CDR1 LGHNA, CDR2 YNFKEQ. In nucleotides, the CDR3 is TGTGCCAGCAGCCAGACGGGGGGACCACAAGAGACCCAGTACTTC. This encodes CASSQTGGPQETQYF.

The CDR3 spells CASSLRNGGWDGYTF. CDR3 DNA sequence: TGTGCCAGCAGTTTAAGGAACGGGGGTTGGGATGGCTACACCTTC. The genes are TRBV27 and TRBJ1-2, with TRBD1 as a possible D gene (5 bases). V was cut by 2 bases and J by 6 bases, with 16 bases left in between. CDR1 and CDR2 (germline): MNHEY, SMNVEV (reference sequence). This CDR3 has 15 residues.

This clone has just a few counts. V is TRBV11-2 and J is TRBJ1-2, with no clear D. This CDR3 spans 15 amino acids. The germline V gene has CDR1 SGHAT and CDR2 FQNNGV. The V gene lost 1 base and the J gene lost 2 bases, with 11 bases spanning the gap. The DNA of the CDR3 is TGTGCCAGCAGCTTAGGGGCCTTCACAAACTATGGCTACACCTTC. Translated, it gives CASSLGAFTNYGYTF.

This clone appeared a single time. The rearrangement uses TRBV6-2 or TRBV6-3 and TRBJ2-4; 8 bases line up with TRBD2. Germline V gene sequence: CDR1 MNHEY, CDR2 SVGEGT. The CDR3 is 14 residues long. J was trimmed by 11 bases and V by 3 bases; bases with no gene match: 9. The CDR3 region has the DNA TGTGCCAGCAGTTATTTAGCGGGGAGCGTCGTTCAGTACTTC. This translates into CASSYLAGSVVQYF.

This chain joins TRBV15 and TRBJ1-1; no reliable D call. The ends were cut back, 0 bases at V and 1 base at J, with 15 bases in the middle. The germline V gene has CDR1 LNHNV and CDR2 YYDKDF (reference sequence). The CDR3 totals 17 residues. CDR3 region: CATSRDQRSDQNTEAFF. The CDR3 coding sequence is TGTGCCACCAGCAGAGACCAGCGCTCCGATCAGAACACTGAAGCTTTCTTT. Full variable domain (remainder filled in from reference TRBV15 and TRBJ1-1): DAMVIQNPRYQVTQFGKPVTLSCSQTLNHNVMYWYQQKSSQAPKLLFHYYDKDFNNEADTPDNFQSRRPNTSFCFLDIRSPGLGDTAMYLCATSRDQRSDQNTEAFFGQGTRLTVV.

The chain combines TRBV3-1 (or the pseudogene TRBV3-2) with TRBJ1-1; a possible D gene is TRBD1 (5 bases). The V gene lost 6 bases and the J gene lost 1 base, with 15 bases spanning the gap. The CDR3 runs 15 residues. Germline CDR1 and CDR2: LGHDT and YNNKEL (reference sequence). DNA of the CDR3: TGTGCCAGCAGTCTTGGACAAGCAGGGAACACTGAAGCTTTCTTT. It is translated as CASSLGQAGNTEAFF.

This chain uses TRBV6-5 with TRBJ2-2; possibly TRBD1 for D (6 bases). Germline CDR1 and CDR2: MNHEY and SVGAGI. The CDR3 consists of 14 residues. Trimming left V 3 bases short and J 8 bases short, with 13 bases between. This CDR3 is CASSYSGVSGELFF. The DNA of the CDR3 is TGTGCCAGCAGTTATTCAGGGGTATCGGGGGAGCTGTTTTTT.

The DNA for the CDR3 is TGTGCCAGCAGCTTAGCCCAGGCAAACACTGAAGCTTTCTTT. Its translation is CASSLAQANTEAFF. The chain combines TRBV11-3 with TRBJ1-1; D uncertain. The CDR3 sequence is 14 residues long. Germline V gene lookup returns CDR1 SGHNT and CDR2 YENEEA. Trimming took off 1 base at V and 2 bases at J, with 8 bases between the two ends.

This sequence joins TRBV27 and TRBJ2-7; the match to TRBD2 covers 7 bases. Germline CDR1 MNHEY, CDR2 SMNVEV (reference sequence). Losses at the gene ends were 6 bases for V and 0 bases for J; bases not matched to a gene: 2. This CDR3 spans 13 amino acids. As DNA, the CDR3 is TGTGCCAGCAGGAGCGGGGACTCCTACGAGCAGTACGTC. Translating it yields CASRSGDSYEQYV.

This clone was found once. V usage is TRBV11-3 and J usage is TRBJ1-1; D is unresolved. V gave up 0 bases and J gave up 7 bases, with 3 bases separating them. This CDR3 contains 11 residues. Germline CDR1 SGHNT, CDR2 YENEEA. CDR3 residues: CASSLDFEAFF. The CDR3 coding sequence is TGTGCCAGCAGCTTAGACTTTGAAGCTTTCTTT.

This chain connects TRBV18 to TRBJ1-6; 9 bases fit TRBD1. J was trimmed by 14 bases and V by 3 bases; bases with no gene match: 11. Germline loops: CDR1 KGHSH, CDR2 LQKENI. This CDR3 has 15 amino acids. The CDR3 sequence is CASSPTGTGPSSLHF. The CDR3 DNA sequence: TGTGCCAGCTCACCTACCGGGACAGGGCCTTCGTCCCTCCACTTT.

This CDR3 is CASSQDLGLAGGETQYF. In DNA, the CDR3 is TGTGCCAGCAGCCAAGATTTAGGACTAGCGGGAGGAGAGACCCAGTACTTC. This chain uses TRBV3-1 (or the pseudogene TRBV3-2) with TRBJ2-5; 14 nucleotides agree with TRBD2. The CDR3 length is 17 residues. V was pared by 0 bases and J by 4 bases, with 4 bases of the junction left unmatched. Looked up from germline, CDR1 is LGHDT and CDR2 is YNNKEL (reference sequence).

V is TRBV7-9 and J is TRBJ1-6; maybe TRBD1 (6 bases). The germline V gene has CDR1 SEHNR and CDR2 FQNEAQ (reference sequence). The CDR3 is made up of 15 amino acids. V was trimmed by 3 bases and J by 7 bases, leaving 13 bases between them. The CDR3 nucleotides read TGTGCCAGCAGCTTCGCCTCGACAGGCAATTCACCCCTCCACTTT. This sequence encodes CASSFASTGNSPLHF.

V usage is TRBV29-1 and J usage is TRBJ2-3, with 12 bases aligning to TRBD2. CDR3 size: 14 residues. Per germline, CDR1 SQVTM and CDR2 ANQGSEA. Trimming cost V 6 bases and J 0 bases; bases outside gene matches: 1. The CDR3 DNA is TGCAGCGTCGGGACTAGCGGGAGCACAGATACGCAGTATTTT. It translates to CSVGTSGSTDTQYF.

The chain combines TRBV19 with TRBJ2-4; 7 positions match TRBD1. J gave up 6 bases and V 5 bases, and 10 bases lay outside the gene matches. Germline values: CDR1 LNHDA, CDR2 SQIVND (reference sequence). CDR3 length: 15 residues. DNA of the CDR3: TGTGCCAGTAGTCCGAGGACAGGAAATAGAAACATTCAGTACTTC. Its translation: CASSPRTGNRNIQYF.

The chain carries TRBV9 and TRBJ2-5; tentatively, D is TRBD2 (6 bases). Germline V lookup: CDR1 SGDLS, CDR2 YYNGEE. V lost 1 base and J lost 6, with 13 bases in between. The CDR3 runs to 14 residues. The CDR3 region is CASSVQWGEKTQYF. Here the CDR3 DNA reads TGTGCCAGCAGCGTACAGTGGGGGGAGAAGACCCAGTACTTC.

V usage is TRBV7-3 and J usage is TRBJ2-5, with D unclear. The ends were cut back, 5 bases at V and 0 bases at J, with 7 bases in the middle. Germline CDR1 is SGHTA and CDR2 is FQGTGA. There are 13 residues in the CDR3. The chain's CDR3 is CASSLSNQETQYF. CDR3 nucleotides: TGTGCCAGCAGCCTGAGCAACCAAGAGACCCAGTACTTC.

This clone has more than one count but fewer than ten. The chain carries TRBV11-3 and TRBJ2-3; D remains ambiguous. Germline loops: CDR1 SGHNT, CDR2 YENEEA. CDR3 length: 13 residues. Trimming removed 5 bases from V and 6 bases from J, with 12 bases in between. DNA for the CDR3: TGTGCCAGCAGCCTCCCAGGCCCCGATACGCAGTATTTT. It is translated as CASSLPGPDTQYF.

The V gene is TRBV30, the J gene TRBJ1-5; no definite D call. CDR1 and CDR2 from the germline V gene are GTSNPN and SVGIG (reference sequence). CDR3 size: 13 residues. Trimming took off 3 bases at V and 6 bases at J, with 12 bases between the two ends. CDR3 in amino acids: CAWSFSKFQPQHF. The CDR3 DNA is TGTGCCTGGAGCTTTAGTAAGTTTCAGCCCCAGCATTTT.

The J gene is TRBJ2-3, the V gene TRBV5-1; D gene ambiguous. Germline CDR1 reads SGHRS; CDR2 reads YFSETQ. The length of the CDR3 is 14 residues. V lost 0 bases to trimming and J lost 0 bases, with 5 bases between them. This CDR3 is CASSLGASTDTQYF. The DNA for the CDR3 is TGCGCCAGCAGCTTGGGGGCCAGCACAGATACGCAGTATTTT.

This rearrangement joins TRBV9 to TRBJ2-2, with 15 bases lining up with TRBD2. This CDR3 is built from 17 residues. V was pared by 3 bases and J by 11 bases, with 11 bases of the junction left unmatched. CDR1 is SGDLS, CDR2 YYNGEE, per germline. This CDR3 reads CASSAPGGTSGRIELFF. The CDR3 nucleotides are TGTGCCAGCAGCGCCCCCGGGGGGACTAGCGGGAGGATCGAGCTGTTTTTT.

V is TRBV5-5 and J is TRBJ2-5; tentative D call: TRBD2 (6 bases). The CDR3 extends over 14 amino acids. The germline V and J ends were trimmed by 4 bases and 1 base, with 11 bases remaining between them. Germline V gene data show CDR1 as SGHKS and CDR2 as YYEKEE (reference sequence). The CDR3 sequence: CASSLGGIQETQYF. CDR3 DNA sequence: TGTGCCAGCAGCCTCGGGGGTATCCAAGAGACCCAGTACTTC.

This clone was detected once. This chain joins TRBV9 and TRBJ2-7, with 10 bases fitting TRBD1. Germline loops: CDR1 SGDLS, CDR2 YYNGEE. Trimming at V came to 3 bases and at J to 2 bases, leaving 5 bases not matched to a gene. This CDR3 has 15 residues. The CDR3 sequence: CASSGGGQGAYEQYF. The CDR3 nucleotides read TGTGCCAGCAGCGGCGGTGGACAGGGGGCCTACGAGCAGTACTTC.